The 31 T cell receptor beta chains reported below all come from one sample, sequenced in a study of human T cells and chemical hapten exposure. Described time point: pre-sensitization, week 0. Treatment indicated: therapeutic diphenylcyclopropenone sensitization with weekly scalp DPC. TCRdb used MiXCR to reprocess the RACE reads, holding one entry per CDR3 protein. Of 250,000 to 300,000 distinct CDR3 sequences in the sample, around 7.3% were seen once. Sequenced here: whole blood, sampled in connection with sensitization to the hapten diphenylcyclopropenone (DPC). These receptors all come from a man between 18 and 29 years old with alopecia areata. Some clones in this sample may be carry-over from other donors' samples.

The gene calls are TRBV12-3 or TRBV12-4 and TRBJ2-3; TRBD1 might be the D (6 bases). The CDR3 consists of 15 residues. The V and J ends lost 2 bases and 5 bases respectively, with 14 bases between them. CDR3 loop: CASSLYRVQQDTQYF. For the CDR3, the DNA is TGTGCCAGCAGTTTATACAGGGTTCAGCAAGATACGCAGTATTTT.

This clonotype came up a few times. The chain carries TRBV10-3 and TRBJ1-1; 11 positions agree with TRBD1. Losses at the gene ends were 10 bases for V and 2 bases for J; bases not matched to a gene: 6. This CDR3 has 14 residues. Germline V CDR1 and CDR2: ENHRY, SYGVKD. Here the CDR3 reads CASSGTGGNTEAFF. The CDR3 DNA reads TGTGCCAGTTCCGGGACAGGGGGTAACACTGAAGCTTTCTTT.

The chain combines TRBV5-1 with TRBJ2-7, with D perhaps TRBD1 (5 bases). The CDR3 totals 13 residues. CDR1 is SGHRS, CDR2 YFSETQ, per germline. Trimming pared 5 bases from V and 3 bases from J, leaving 12 bases between. The CDR3: CASSLDSFYEQYV. CDR3 sequence (DNA): TGCGCCAGCAGTCTAGACAGTTTCTACGAGCAGTACGTC.

At least ten counts were recorded for this clonotype. This chain connects TRBV7-3 to TRBJ1-1; a weak D match, TRBD1 (5 bases). The CDR3 totals 14 residues. The V end was cut by 6 bases, the J end by 1 base, with 12 bases between. Germline V gene sequence: CDR1 SGHTA, CDR2 FQGTGA. The CDR3, as DNA: TGTGCCAGCAGTTTAGGGGCTGGGAACACTGAAGCTTTCTTT. This sequence encodes CASSLGAGNTEAFF.

This clonotype was found a few times. The chain carries TRBV6-5 and TRBJ2-7, with a weak D call TRBD2 (6 bases). Looked up from germline, CDR1 is MNHEY and CDR2 is SVGAGI. There are 11 residues in the CDR3. Trimming stripped 2 bases from V and 8 bases from J, with 7 bases between. CDR3 protein: CASSYRGKQYF. Here the CDR3 DNA reads TGTGCCAGCAGTTACCGGGGGAAGCAGTACTTC.

This chain joins TRBV25-1 and TRBJ2-5; a weak D match, TRBD1 (6 bases). Deletions cut 5 bases from V and 5 bases from J, with 12 bases between. Germline V gene sequence: CDR1 MGHDK, CDR2 SYGVNS. The CDR3 loop spans 13 amino acids. CDR3 in amino acids: CASSNERGETQYF. CDR3 DNA sequence: TGTGCCAGCAGTAACGAAAGGGGGGAGACCCAGTACTTC. The variable domain in full, completed from reference TRBV25-1 and TRBJ2-5, reads EADIYQTPRYLVIGTGKKITLECSQTMGHDKMYWYQQDPGMELHLIHYSYGVNSTEKGDLSSESTVSRIRTEHFPLTLESARPSHTSQYLCASSNERGETQYFGPGTRLLVL.

The chain joins TRBV7-2 to TRBJ1-3; 10 nucleotides agree with TRBD1. The CDR3 runs 15 residues. V lost 3 bases and J lost 7; bases outside the gene matches: 6. Germline V gene data show CDR1 as SGHTA and CDR2 as FQGNSA. CDR3 protein: CASSLMGQGTNTIYF. The CDR3 DNA reads TGTGCCAGCAGCTTGATGGGACAGGGGACGAACACCATATATTTT.

This clonotype was picked up a small number of times. One end of the junction fails to match germline, which may point to a read error. The rearrangement uses TRBV6-5 and TRBJ2-1, with TRBD1 identical over 10 bases. CDR1 is MNHEY, CDR2 SVGAGI, per germline. The CDR3 covers 18 residues. As DNA, the CDR3 is TGTGCCAGCAGTCACTCCACATACTCCGGGACAGGGGACGATGAGCAGTTCTTC. It translates to CASSHSTYSGTGDDEQFF.

The rearrangement uses TRBV4-1 and TRBJ2-5, with 13 positions matching TRBD2. Germline values: CDR1 MGHRA, CDR2 YSYEKL. This CDR3 comprises 17 residues. The V and J ends lost 4 bases and 3 bases, in that order; junction bases with no gene match: 8. The CDR3 is CASSPWTSGGSEETQYF. The CDR3 DNA reads as TGCGCCAGCAGCCCCTGGACTAGCGGGGGTTCAGAAGAGACCCAGTACTTC.

This clonotype has more than one count but fewer than ten. The gene calls are TRBV12-3 or TRBV12-4 and TRBJ2-1, with a possible D match to TRBD2 (6 bases). CDR3 length equals 10 residues. V lost 6 bases to trimming and J lost 12 bases, with 9 bases between them. Here the CDR3 reads CASSGGLQFF. The CDR3 DNA reads as TGTGCCAGCAGCGGGGGACTGCAGTTCTTC.

The chain is built from TRBV6-2 or TRBV6-3 and TRBJ1-1; D remains ambiguous. Germline-derived CDR1 and CDR2 are MNHEY and SVGEGT. Trimming shortened V by 3 bases and J by 2 bases, and 13 bases separated the two germline ends. The CDR3 has 15 residues. CDR3 protein: CASSYLAAPNTEAFF. In DNA form, the CDR3 reads TGTGCCAGCAGTTATCTGGCAGCACCCAACACTGAAGCTTTCTTT.

This clonotype was counted a few times. The chain uses TRBV28 and TRBJ1-1; D is undetermined. Trimming removed 4 bases from V and 1 base from J, with 10 bases in between. The length of the CDR3 is 14 residues. The germline V gene has CDR1 MDHEN and CDR2 SYDVKM. The CDR3 coding sequence is TGTGCCAGCAGTTCCGGAGGACCGAACACTGAAGCTTTCTTT. Amino acid sequence: CASSSGGPNTEAFF.

This clonotype was seen only a few times. V usage is TRBV28 and J usage is TRBJ2-5; no clear D gene. CDR1 MDHEN and CDR2 SYDVKM come from the germline V gene. The CDR3 extends over 14 amino acids. The V end lost 4 bases, the J end lost 4 bases, and 13 bases lay between the germline ends. The CDR3 bases are TGTGCCAGCAGTTACGGGTGGGCTCCAGAGACCCAGTACTTC. It encodes CASSYGWAPETQYF.

This clonotype was observed a handful of times. The genes are TRBV5-6 and TRBJ2-5; tentatively, D is TRBD2 (6 bases). Trimming left V 5 bases short and J 0 bases short, with 17 bases between. CDR1 SGHDT and CDR2 YYEEEE come from the germline V gene. This CDR3 has 16 amino acids. For the CDR3, the DNA is TGTGCCAGCAGATTGATCGGGACTTCGTACCAAGAGACCCAGTACTTC. It translates to CASRLIGTSYQETQYF.

This clonotype was observed a handful of times. This chain links TRBV25-1 with TRBJ2-7, with TRBD1 matching 7 bases. V trimming: 3 bases; J trimming: 2 bases; junction bases outside the gene matches: 4. The germline gives CDR1 MGHDK, CDR2 SYGVNS. The CDR3 contains 14 residues. CDR3 region: CASSETGIAYEQYF. The CDR3, as DNA: TGTGCCAGCAGTGAGACAGGGATAGCCTACGAGCAGTACTTC.

This clonotype was found a few times. The DNA of the CDR3 is TGTGCCATCAGTGAGGTACTAGCGGGGGTCCCCTCCTACGAGCAGTACTTC. It encodes CAISEVLAGVPSYEQYF. This chain links TRBV10-3 with TRBJ2-7; 11 bases map to TRBD2. In germline, CDR1 is ENHRY, CDR2 SYGVKD. V lost 2 bases, J lost 0 bases, and 6 bases stayed unmatched. The CDR3 has 17 residues.

This clonotype turned up a few times. J is TRBJ2-2 and V is TRBV6-2 or TRBV6-3, with 10 bases identical to TRBD2. Trimming at V came to 5 bases and at J to 0 bases, leaving 6 bases not matched to a gene. The CDR3 runs 17 residues. Germline V CDR1 and CDR2: MNHEY, SVGEGT. CDR3 DNA sequence: TGTGCCAGCAGTCGAGGACTAGCGGACGCGAACACCGGGGAGCTGTTTTTT. Residues: CASSRGLADANTGELFF.

This clonotype was detected only a few times. The V and J genes are TRBV7-2 and TRBJ2-5; 7 nucleotides agree with TRBD1. Germline V gene data show CDR1 as SGHTA and CDR2 as FQGNSA. The junction had 16 bases not matched to a gene; V was cut back by 4 bases and J by 5 bases. The length of the CDR3 is 17 residues. The CDR3 sequence: CASSSPRDRVLWETQYF. DNA for the CDR3: TGTGCCAGCAGCTCACCCCGTGACAGGGTCTTATGGGAGACCCAGTACTTC.

This clonotype was counted only a few times. The J gene is TRBJ2-2, the V gene TRBV9; D gene ambiguous. The CDR3 has 14 residues. Per the germline V gene, CDR1 is SGDLS and CDR2 is YYNGEE. Trimming shortened V by 6 bases and J by 4 bases, and 13 bases separated the two germline ends. The CDR3 sequence: CASKESPGTGELFF. The CDR3 DNA reads TGTGCCAGCAAGGAGTCTCCAGGCACCGGGGAGCTGTTTTTT.

This clonotype has a count of ten or more. This chain joins TRBV6-5 and TRBJ1-4, with 8 bases lining up with TRBD1. The J segment lost 5 bases and the V segment lost 2 bases, leaving 1 base of the junction unmatched. The V gene's germline CDR1 is MNHEY and CDR2 SVGAGI. This CDR3 contains 14 residues. The CDR3 loop reads CASSYTGGNEKLFF. DNA of the CDR3: TGTGCCAGCAGTTACACAGGGGGAAATGAAAAACTGTTTTTT.

This clonotype showed up just a few times. The chain has TRBV27 and TRBJ2-7; 13 positions agree with TRBD2. The V segment lost 5 bases and the J segment 5 bases; nucleotides outside the gene matches: 6. This CDR3 has 15 amino acids. Germline loops: CDR1 MNHEY, CDR2 SMNVEV (reference sequence). CDR3: CASSTGLAGTNEQYF. CDR3 coding DNA: TGTGCCAGCAGTACGGGACTAGCGGGGACTAACGAGCAGTACTTC.

This clonotype turned up a few times. One end of the junction varies from germline; a read error may be responsible. The genes are TRBV10-3 and TRBJ2-1; unclear D gene. This CDR3 is 13 amino acids long. CDR1 is ENHRY, CDR2 SYGVKD, per germline. CDR3 in amino acids: CAIRTELGPGWVF. CDR3 DNA: TGTGCCATCAGGACGGAGCTTGGGCCTGGTTGGGTCTTC.

For this clonotype: A single base separates this from a much larger clone, so it may be a read error. CDR3 amino acids: CASSFSSGGPSGIQYF. The CDR3 DNA follows: TGCGCCAGCAGCTTTTCCAGCGGGGGCCCCTCAGGGATCCAGTACTTC. The chain links TRBV5-1 to TRBJ2-5; TRBD2 agrees at 8 bases. Per germline, CDR1 SGHRS and CDR2 YFSETQ. The trim removed 2 bases at V and 10 bases at J, leaving 16 bases unmatched. This CDR3 spans 16 amino acids.

This clonotype has a handful of counts. This chain uses TRBV9 with TRBJ1-1; 8 bases agree with TRBD1. V was pared by 0 bases and J by 5 bases, with 6 bases of the junction left unmatched. In germline, CDR1 is SGDLS, CDR2 YYNGEE. The CDR3 runs 15 residues. The CDR3 DNA follows: TGTGCCAGCAGCGTAGGACAGGGGCAGGGGACTGAAGCTTTCTTT. This codes for CASSVGQGQGTEAFF.

This clonotype has only a few counts. The rearrangement uses TRBV3-1 and TRBJ2-2, with 8 bases fitting TRBD2. The CDR3 length is 15 residues. CDR1 is LGHDT and CDR2 is YNNKEL in the germline V gene (reference sequence). Unmatched junction bases numbered 3, after V lost 5 bases and J lost 1 base. This CDR3 reads CASSSGGENTGELFF. The CDR3 DNA sequence: TGTGCCAGCAGCAGCGGGGGAGAGAACACCGGGGAGCTGTTTTTT.

The chain recombines TRBV3-1 with TRBJ1-6; 9 bases fit TRBD1. Trimming removed 2 bases from V and 10 bases from J; junction bases left unmatched: 15. Germline V gene lookup returns CDR1 LGHDT and CDR2 YNNKEL (reference sequence). The CDR3 spans 18 residues. CDR3 sequence (DNA): TGTGCCAGCAGCCAACCCCGGGGACAGGGCGGCTTTTACTCACCCCTCCACTTT. Translated: CASSQPRGQGGFYSPLHF.

This clonotype appeared many times. The chain combines TRBV4-1 with TRBJ1-1; a possible D gene is TRBD1 (6 bases). Germline V gene data show CDR1 as MGHRA and CDR2 as YSYEKL. The CDR3 has 13 amino acids. Trimming removed 3 bases at V and 6 bases at J, with 11 bases between. The CDR3 coding sequence is TGCGCCAGCAGCCATAACAGGGTGTCTGAAGCTTTCTTT. It codes for CASSHNRVSEAFF.

The chain has TRBV9 and TRBJ2-1; TRBD2 matches 7 bases. This CDR3 is 17 amino acids long. After removal of 0 bases from V and 0 bases from J, the junction contained 6 bases not matched to a gene. From germline, CDR1 is SGDLS and CDR2 YYNGEE. CDR3 in DNA: TGTGCCAGCAGCGTAGCTCTAGCGGAGAGCTCCTACAATGAGCAGTTCTTC. It specifies CASSVALAESSYNEQFF.

The rearrangement links TRBV29-1 to TRBJ2-7; 9 nucleotides agree with TRBD1. Germline V gives CDR1 SQVTM, CDR2 ANQGSEA. V trimming: 7 bases; J trimming: 4 bases; junction bases outside the gene matches: 8. The CDR3 consists of 13 residues. The CDR3 region is CSAGQGLDYEQYF. The CDR3, as DNA: TGCAGCGCCGGACAGGGGTTAGATTACGAGCAGTACTTC.

This clonotype has a handful of counts. The chain recombines TRBV15 with TRBJ2-1, with no clear D. This CDR3 spans 13 amino acids. The germline CDR1 and CDR2 sequences are LNHNV and YYDKDF (reference sequence). Trimming shortened V by 3 bases and J by 8 bases, and 11 bases separated the two germline ends. As DNA, the CDR3 is TGTGCCACCAGCAGGAAGGACGGGTATGAGCAGTTCTTC. It translates to CATSRKDGYEQFF.

This clonotype was seen at least ten times. The chain has TRBV6-2 or TRBV6-3 and TRBJ2-1, with TRBD1 identical over 8 bases. This CDR3 contains 14 residues. The germline V gene has CDR1 MNHEY and CDR2 SVGEGT. V lost 6 bases to trimming and J lost 2 bases; unmatched junction nucleotides: 3. The CDR3 region has the DNA TGTGCCAGCAGGCCGACAGGGGCCTACAATGAGCAGTTCTTC. Its translation: CASRPTGAYNEQFF.